This T cell receptor beta chain was retrieved from a study of blood T cell repertoires in COVID-19. On the study more broadly: From the United States, Italy and Spain came samples of acute and convalescent COVID-19. T cells, B-cell-depleted T cells, or PBMCs provided the cDNA or gDNA that served as material.

Trimming took off 2 bases at V and 1 base at J, with 5 bases between the two ends. Germline-derived CDR1 and CDR2 are SGHTA and FQGTGA. The CDR3 extends over 13 amino acids. Per the authors' pipeline: Amplification of reference gene primers provided the estimated nucleated cell counts. TCRdb's copy holds only in-frame clones and misses some; the assay was immunoSEQ multiplex PCR. The V and J calls and the clone size are those of that table, but D and trimming were determined from the DNA. The top ten hold about 4.9% of the sample, which has 30,000 to 35,000 clones, almost 90% seen once. V gene TRBV7-3 combines with J gene TRBJ1-1; D unresolved. Sequenced material: peripheral blood. This TCR came from a woman aged 70-85 years with active COVID-19. The DNA for the CDR3 is TGTGCCAGCAGCTTAGAACAGAACACTGAAGCTTTCTTT. Its translation is CASSLEQNTEAFF.